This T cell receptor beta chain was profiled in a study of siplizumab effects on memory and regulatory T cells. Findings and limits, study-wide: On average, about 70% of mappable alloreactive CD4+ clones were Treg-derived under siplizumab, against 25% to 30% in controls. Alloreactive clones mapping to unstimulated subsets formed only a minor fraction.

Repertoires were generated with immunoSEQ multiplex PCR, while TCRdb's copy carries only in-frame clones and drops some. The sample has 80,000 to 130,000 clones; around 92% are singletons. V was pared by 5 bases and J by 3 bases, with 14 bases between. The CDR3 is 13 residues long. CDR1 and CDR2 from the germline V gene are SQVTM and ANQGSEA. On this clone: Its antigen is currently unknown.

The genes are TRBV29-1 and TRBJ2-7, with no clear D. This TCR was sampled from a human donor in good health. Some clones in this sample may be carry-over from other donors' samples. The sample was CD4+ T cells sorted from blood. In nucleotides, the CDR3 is TGCAGCGTTAAGGCCGGACGCAGCTACGAGCAGTACTTC. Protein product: CSVKAGRSYEQYF.